A single sample gave rise to the 8 T cell receptor beta chains below, sequenced in a study of shared clonotypes between healthy human individuals. This table comes from immunoSEQ multiplex PCR, and its TCRdb copy is limited to in-frame clones, with some not included. This table has around 500,000 clones, about 76% appearing once. The sequenced sample consisted of PBMCs. The receptors come from a woman aged 40 to 50 in good health. Some clones in this sample may be carry-over from other donors' samples.

The V and J genes are TRBV25-1 and TRBJ1-4; a weak D match, TRBD1 (5 bases). CDR1 is MGHDK and CDR2 is SYGVNS in the germline V gene. This CDR3 spans 17 amino acids. V shed 4 bases and J shed 0 bases, with 15 bases lying between them. This CDR3 reads CASSAPGQGPTNEKLFF. The CDR3 region has the DNA TGTGCCAGCAGTGCACCTGGCCAGGGACCAACTAATGAAAAACTGTTTTTT.

The chain uses TRBV25-1 and TRBJ2-7; D perhaps matches TRBD2 (7 bases). Per germline, CDR1 MGHDK and CDR2 SYGVNS. This CDR3 is built from 13 residues. V shed 0 bases and J shed 9 bases, with 12 bases lying between them. The CDR3 DNA follows: TGTGCCAGCAGTGAATATCGGGGAGGGGGGCAGTACTTC. This encodes CASSEYRGGGQYF.

The chain is built from TRBV9 and TRBJ2-2; 8 bases are a match to TRBD2. CDR3 size: 16 residues. With 6 bases clipped from V and 7 bases from J, the junction kept 14 bases outside the gene matches. CDR1 and CDR2 from the germline V gene are SGDLS and YYNGEE. CDR3 nucleotide sequence: TGTGCCAGCACCCCGAGGGGAGCGGGAGTCGGCGGGGAGCTGTTTTTT. It yields the protein CASTPRGAGVGGELFF.

The chain carries TRBV7-3 and TRBJ2-2; the match to TRBD2 covers 10 bases. The V gene's germline CDR1 is SGHTA and CDR2 FQGTGA. The CDR3 totals 18 residues. Unmatched junction bases numbered 12, after V lost 1 base and J lost 7 bases. As DNA, the CDR3 is TGTGCCAGCAGCTTAAAAGCGGGAGGGCCTGGCGTTGGCGGGGAGCTGTTTTTT. It yields the protein CASSLKAGGPGVGGELFF.

This clone was recorded once. The V gene is TRBV28, the J gene TRBJ2-7; 8 bases map to TRBD1. V lost 6 bases to trimming and J lost 1 base; unmatched junction nucleotides: 5. The CDR3 is 14 amino acids. CDR1 is MDHEN, CDR2 SYDVKM, per germline. CDR3 residues: CASSPTGASYEQYF. The CDR3 region has the DNA TGTGCCAGCAGCCCGACAGGGGCATCCTACGAGCAGTACTTC.

The V gene is TRBV6-6, the J gene TRBJ1-5; unclear D gene. The CDR3 has 14 amino acids. V shed 6 bases and J shed 6 bases, with 15 bases lying between them. CDR1 and CDR2 (germline): MNHNY, SVGAGI (reference sequence). The CDR3: CASSSHLQGQPQHF. As DNA, the CDR3 is TGTGCCAGCAGCTCCCACTTACAAGGTCAGCCCCAGCATTTT.

This clone appeared a few times. V and J are TRBV28 and TRBJ2-7, with D possibly matching TRBD1 (5 bases). V lost 2 bases to trimming and J lost 2 bases, with 16 bases between them. CDR3 length: 16 residues. CDR1 is MDHEN and CDR2 is SYDVKM in the germline V gene. DNA of the CDR3: TGTGCCAGCAGTTTACCCCCCTGGGCAGGGCCCTACGAGCAGTACTTC. This encodes CASSLPPWAGPYEQYF.

This sequence joins TRBV5-1 and TRBJ1-1, with 7 bases that match TRBD1. The CDR3 is 14 amino acids. V lost 1 base, J lost 3 bases, and 3 bases stayed unmatched. Looked up from germline, CDR1 is SGHRS and CDR2 is YFSETQ. In DNA, the CDR3 is TGCGCCAGCAGCTTGACAGGGGCCGACACTGAAGCTTTCTTT. It is translated as CASSLTGADTEAFF.